A single sample is the source of the 10 T cell receptor beta chains below, sequenced in a study of blood T cell repertoires in COVID-19. Data came from immunoSEQ multiplex PCR; TCRdb stores just in-frame clones and leaves some out. The sample has 200,000 to 250,000 clones, around four fifths seen once. Material: peripheral blood. These receptors were obtained from a man aged 45-65 years with acute or convalescent COVID-19.

V usage is TRBV7-9 and J usage is TRBJ2-7; D might be TRBD1 (6 bases). The CDR3 is 16 residues long. V gave up 5 bases and J gave up 0 bases, with 17 bases separating them. Per germline, CDR1 SEHNR and CDR2 FQNEAQ (reference sequence). CDR3 bases: TGTGCCAGCAGCCCGACTAACCAGGGGAGCTCCTACGAGCAGTACTTC. This codes for CASSPTNQGSSYEQYF.

The chain couples TRBV28 to TRBJ1-2, with 7 bases lining up with TRBD1. The CDR3 consists of 13 residues. Looked up from germline, CDR1 is MDHEN and CDR2 is SYDVKM. V shed 6 bases and J 7 bases; nucleotides not matched to a gene: 8. The CDR3: CASRQAQGFGYTF. CDR3 DNA: TGTGCCAGCAGACAAGCACAGGGGTTTGGCTACACCTTC.

This chain links TRBV9 with TRBJ1-2, with 8 bases lining up with TRBD1. CDR1 is SGDLS and CDR2 is YYNGEE in the germline V gene. This CDR3 has 15 amino acids. The V segment lost 3 bases and the J segment 3 bases; nucleotides outside the gene matches: 7. The CDR3 DNA is TGTGCCAGCAGCGGCCACAGGGGGGAGGACTATGGCTACACCTTC. Translated, it gives CASSGHRGEDYGYTF.

The gene calls are TRBV5-1 and TRBJ1-1; 8 bases match TRBD1. Germline CDR1 and CDR2: SGHRS and YFSETQ. Unmatched junction bases numbered 14, after V lost 0 bases and J lost 4 bases. The CDR3 totals 18 residues. This chain's CDR3 is CASSLGQGAKGQGTEAFF. The CDR3 DNA is TGCGCCAGCAGCTTGGGGCAGGGGGCAAAAGGACAGGGCACTGAAGCTTTCTTT.

The genes are TRBV11-2 and TRBJ2-5, with 10 bases fitting TRBD2. The CDR3 contains 15 residues. Germline V CDR1 and CDR2: SGHAT, FQNNGV. V shed 0 bases and J 7 bases; nucleotides not matched to a gene: 5. The CDR3 DNA sequence: TGTGCCAGCAGCTTAGAGCTAGCGGGGGCGAGGACCCAGTACTTC. Translated, it gives CASSLELAGARTQYF.

This chain uses TRBV19 with TRBJ2-7; weak D call: TRBD1 (6 bases). The germline gives CDR1 LNHDA, CDR2 SQIVND (reference sequence). V gave up 1 base and J gave up 1 base, with 14 bases separating them. This CDR3 has 16 residues. In nucleotides, the CDR3 is TGTGCCAGTAGTATAGCCCCAGGGACATTTTCCTACGAGCAGTACTTC. The encoded protein is CASSIAPGTFSYEQYF.

There are a few counts of this clone. The rearrangement links TRBV7-2 to TRBJ2-3; 7 positions agree with TRBD2. The CDR3 has 14 residues. Germline assignment: CDR1 SGHTA and CDR2 FQGNSA. Trimming removed 5 bases from V and 9 bases from J; junction bases left unmatched: 11. CDR3 in amino acids: CASSPSSGGETQYF. CDR3 DNA sequence: TGTGCCAGCAGCCCCAGCAGTGGGGGGGAGACGCAGTATTTT.

A word on this clone: Additional DNA sequences in this sample encode the identical CDR3. The chain uses TRBV5-1 and TRBJ1-1, with 11 bases lining up with TRBD1. Germline-derived CDR1 and CDR2 are SGHRS and YFSETQ. This CDR3 contains 15 residues. Trimming removed 0 bases from V and 5 bases from J; junction bases left unmatched: 3. The CDR3 is CASSLAGTGGTEAFF. CDR3 coding DNA: TGCGCCAGCAGCTTGGCCGGGACAGGGGGAACTGAAGCTTTCTTT.

The chain joins TRBV14 to TRBJ1-5; TRBD1 might be the D (6 bases). V was shortened by 4 bases and J by 7 bases, with 14 bases between the two germline ends. CDR1 and CDR2 (germline): SGHDN, FVKESK. CDR3 length: 14 amino acids. The chain's CDR3 is CASSLGQGLQPQHF. CDR3 in DNA: TGTGCCAGCAGCCTAGGTCAGGGGCTCCAGCCCCAGCATTTT.

V gene TRBV6-5 combines with J gene TRBJ1-1; D perhaps matches TRBD1 (5 bases). The V end lost 7 bases, the J end lost 5 bases, and 11 bases lay between the germline ends. Per germline, CDR1 MNHEY and CDR2 SVGAGI. The CDR3 has 12 amino acids. The CDR3 loop reads CASKGTGTEAFF. CDR3 in DNA: TGTGCCAGCAAGGGGACTGGGACTGAAGCTTTCTTT.